The source of this T cell receptor beta chain is a study of T-cell memory formation after mild COVID-19. Study conclusions and caveats: Confirmation of SARS-CoV-2 specificity was lacking for second-wave clones peaking day 37. Pre-infection memory contained some responding clones, which suggested that cross-reactive memory had joined. Clones that contracted clustered mainly in CM and EM if CD4+ and in EMRA if CD8+.

The CDR3 extends over 12 amino acids. Between the trimmed V and J ends, which lost 4 bases and 8 bases, there was a span of 8 bases. Germline CDR1 reads KGHDR; CDR2 reads SFDVKD. This clonotype was counted ten times or more. Its antigen is still unknown. TCRdb analysed the 5' RACE reads with MiXCR anew, one entry per CDR3 protein. The sample yields 45,000 or so distinct CDR3 sequences, less than 8% seen once. Sequencing input: PBMCs or a T cell subset sorted from them (not recorded which). This chain uses TRBV24-1 with TRBJ2-1; maybe TRBD1 (5 bases). The origin of this receptor is an adult who had mild COVID-19 (a few samples of this study predate the infection). Cell type and time point are not known. CDR3: CATSDGHYEQFF. CDR3 bases: TGTGCCACCAGTGACGGACACTATGAGCAGTTCTTC.